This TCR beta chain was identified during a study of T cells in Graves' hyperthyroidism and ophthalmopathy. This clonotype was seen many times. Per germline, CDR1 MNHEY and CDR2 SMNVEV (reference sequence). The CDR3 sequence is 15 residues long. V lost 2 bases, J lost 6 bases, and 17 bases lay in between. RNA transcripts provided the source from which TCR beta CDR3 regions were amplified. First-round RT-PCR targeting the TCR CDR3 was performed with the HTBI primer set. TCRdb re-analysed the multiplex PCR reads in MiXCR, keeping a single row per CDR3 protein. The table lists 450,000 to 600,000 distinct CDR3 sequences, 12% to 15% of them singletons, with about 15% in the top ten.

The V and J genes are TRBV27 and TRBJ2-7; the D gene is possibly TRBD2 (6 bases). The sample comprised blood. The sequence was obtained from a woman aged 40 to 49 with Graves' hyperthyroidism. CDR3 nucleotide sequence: TGTGCCAGCAGTTTAGGGGGGACCCGGGTACGCGAGCAGTACTTC. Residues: CASSLGGTRVREQYF.